The 23 T cell receptor beta chains reported below all come from one sample, sequenced in a study of blood T cell repertoires in COVID-19. Profiling relied on immunoSEQ multiplex PCR, and the TCRdb table lists in-frame clones only, not all of them. The data show 470,000 or so clones, 87% seen once. The specimen was PBMCs or T cells enriched from blood (not recorded which). The receptor source for this set is a young woman with acute COVID-19.

Written as DNA, the CDR3 is TGCGCCAGCAGCGATGACCCGGGGGGCAATCAGCCCCAGCATTTT. Residues: CASSDDPGGNQPQHF. The chain uses TRBV10-2 and TRBJ1-5; weak D call: TRBD1 (5 bases). V lost 6 bases and J lost 2, with 14 bases in between. The CDR3 is 15 amino acids. Germline CDR1 is WSHSY and CDR2 is SAAADI.

The genes are TRBV9 and TRBJ1-3; no firm D call. V lost 4 bases and J lost 0, with 17 bases in between. This CDR3 comprises 17 residues. Germline V lookup: CDR1 SGDLS, CDR2 YYNGEE. The CDR3 protein is CASSPRGRISSGNTIYF. CDR3 DNA: TGTGCCAGCAGCCCCCGCGGAAGGATCTCCTCTGGAAACACCATATATTTT.

This chain connects TRBV19 to TRBJ1-5; 8 bases are shared with TRBD1. V was pared by 8 bases and J by 3 bases, with 9 bases of the junction left unmatched. The germline CDR1 and CDR2 sequences are LNHDA and SQIVND (reference sequence). CDR3 size: 15 residues. The CDR3 DNA sequence: TGTGCCAGTTTGGACAGGGAGAACTTCAATCAGCCCCAGCATTTT. Translation: CASLDRENFNQPQHF. The full variable domain, rest sourced from reference TRBV19 and TRBJ1-5, is DGGITQSPKYLFRKEGQNVTLSCEQNLNHDAMYWYRQDPGQGLRLIYYSQIVNDFQKGDIAEGYSVSREKKESFPLTVTSAQKNPTAFYLCASLDRENFNQPQHFGDGTRLSIL.

A remark on this clone: Other DNA sequences of this sample code for an identical CDR3. This rearrangement joins TRBV2 to TRBJ2-7; 10 bases are shared with TRBD2. The CDR3 totals 12 residues. Germline V lookup: CDR1 SNHLY, CDR2 FYNNEI. The J segment lost 7 bases and the V segment lost 9 bases, leaving 6 bases of the junction unmatched. CDR3: CASLAGVGEQYF. In nucleotides, the CDR3 is TGTGCCAGTCTAGCGGGAGTGGGTGAGCAGTACTTC.

The chain uses TRBV12-3 or TRBV12-4 and TRBJ1-2, with D maybe TRBD1 (5 bases). Trimming shortened V by 5 bases and J by 7 bases, and 11 bases separated the two germline ends. The CDR3 is 12 amino acids. Here the CDR3 reads CASSQGSGGYTF. CDR3 nucleotide sequence: TGTGCCAGCAGTCAGGGCTCTGGTGGCTACACCTTC.

The V call is TRBV5-1, the J call TRBJ2-5; 10 bases match TRBD2. The V segment lost 0 bases and the J segment 4 bases; nucleotides outside the gene matches: 9. The CDR3 length is 17 residues. Germline-derived CDR1 and CDR2 are SGHRS and YFSETQ. In DNA, the CDR3 is TGCGCCAGCAGCTTGGGGCTAGCGGGGGCGTTGGGAGAGACCCAGTACTTC. Translating it yields CASSLGLAGALGETQYF.

DNA for the CDR3: TGCAGCGTGCGGACATCGCCCACGGCCACAGATACGCAGTATTTT. Protein: CSVRTSPTATDTQYF. This chain joins TRBV29-1 and TRBJ2-3; possible D gene TRBD1, 5 bases. V lost 6 bases and J lost 2, with 18 bases in between. Per germline, CDR1 SQVTM and CDR2 ANQGSEA. This CDR3 has 15 residues.

The chain recombines TRBV7-9 with TRBJ2-7; perhaps TRBD2 as D (7 bases). CDR1 is SEHNR, CDR2 FQNEAQ, per germline (reference sequence). V was shortened by 10 bases and J by 1 base, with 14 bases between the two germline ends. The CDR3 runs to 13 residues. The CDR3 loop reads CATSGGPSYEQYF. The CDR3 bases are TGTGCCACCTCCGGGGGGCCTTCCTACGAGCAGTACTTC.

The rearrangement links TRBV5-6 to TRBJ2-5; a weak D match, TRBD2 (6 bases). Germline lookup yields CDR1 SGHDT and CDR2 YYEEEE. The CDR3 extends over 14 amino acids. V was pared by 4 bases and J by 2 bases, with 12 bases between. CDR3 bases: TGTGCCAGCAGCCACCCTAGCGTTCAAGAGACCCAGTACTTC. Translation gives CASSHPSVQETQYF.

The J gene is TRBJ1-5, the V gene TRBV6-5, with TRBD1 matching 8 bases. The CDR3 is 14 amino acids. The trim removed 6 bases at V and 5 bases at J, leaving 6 bases unmatched. Germline assignment: CDR1 MNHEY and CDR2 SVGAGI. CDR3 sequence reads: CASSSHRGDQPQHF. For the CDR3, the DNA is TGTGCCAGCAGCTCTCACAGGGGGGATCAGCCCCAGCATTTT.

J is TRBJ2-3 and V is TRBV5-4; D remains ambiguous. V dropped 2 bases and J dropped 1 base, with 11 bases sitting between them. From germline, CDR1 is SGHNT and CDR2 YYREEE (reference sequence). The CDR3 has 15 amino acids. The CDR3 loop is CASSFLEARTDTQYF. The DNA of the CDR3 is TGTGCCAGCAGCTTCCTCGAGGCCCGCACAGATACGCAGTATTTT.

This clone was seen once. The V call is TRBV30, the J call TRBJ2-1, with TRBD2 matching 10 bases. The CDR3 is made up of 14 amino acids. Germline CDR1 and CDR2: GTSNPN and SVGIG (reference sequence). Germline trimming cut 5 bases from V and 7 bases from J; bases unmatched to any gene: 8. CDR3: CAWVTGTSENEQFF. In DNA, the CDR3 is TGTGCCTGGGTAACCGGGACTAGCGAGAATGAGCAGTTCTTC.

The chain couples TRBV6-5 to TRBJ1-1; 8 bases map to TRBD1. Germline trimming cut 6 bases from V and 4 bases from J; bases unmatched to any gene: 7. CDR3 size: 14 residues. CDR1 is MNHEY and CDR2 is SVGAGI in the germline V gene. DNA of the CDR3: TGTGCCAGCAGGATGGACAGGGTAGGCACTGAAGCTTTCTTT. Translating it yields CASRMDRVGTEAFF.

The chain uses TRBV5-1 and TRBJ2-2; TRBD2 matches at 8 bases. The CDR3 sequence is 14 residues long. Germline values: CDR1 SGHRS, CDR2 YFSETQ. With V trimmed by 4 bases and J by 8 bases, 7 bases remained unmatched. CDR3 coding DNA: TGCGCCAGCAGCGTTAGCGGGAACTCAGGGGAGCTGTTTTTT. This gives the protein CASSVSGNSGELFF.

The CDR3 coding sequence is TGTGCCAGCAGTTTAGCCTTAGAGGGCTACGAGCAGTACTTC. It specifies CASSLALEGYEQYF. The chain uses TRBV27 and TRBJ2-7, with D tentatively TRBD2 (5 bases). This CDR3 is built from 14 residues. Germline V gene data show CDR1 as MNHEY and CDR2 as SMNVEV (reference sequence). The ends were cut back, 2 bases at V and 3 bases at J, with 11 bases in the middle.

This chain links TRBV5-5 with TRBJ1-3; D remains ambiguous. The germline CDR1 and CDR2 sequences are SGHKS and YYEKEE (reference sequence). The CDR3 length is 14 residues. Trimming left V 3 bases short and J 0 bases short, with 7 bases between. The CDR3 protein is CASSSQVSGNTIYF. CDR3 DNA sequence: TGTGCCAGCAGCTCCCAGGTCTCTGGAAACACCATATATTTT.

The genes are TRBV4-1 and TRBJ1-1, with 7 bases fitting TRBD1. The V and J ends lost 3 bases and 0 bases, in that order; junction bases with no gene match: 4. Germline CDR1 MGHRA, CDR2 YSYEKL. The length of the CDR3 is 15 residues. CDR3 region: CASSHTQGLNTEAFF. CDR3 DNA sequence: TGCGCCAGCAGCCATACACAGGGGTTGAACACTGAAGCTTTCTTT.

A word on this clone: The same CDR3 can be traced to other DNA sequences in this sample. The V call is TRBV3-1 (or the pseudogene TRBV3-2), the J call TRBJ2-7; 9 bases are a match to TRBD1. The CDR3 totals 14 residues. V dropped 4 bases and J dropped 4; count of bases not matched to a gene: 5. Germline V gene sequence: CDR1 LGHDT, CDR2 YNNKEL (reference sequence). This CDR3 reads CASSLGQGSYEQYF. DNA of the CDR3: TGTGCCAGCAGCCTAGGACAGGGGTCTTACGAGCAGTACTTC.

This clone showed up just once. CDR3 amino acids: CASSLLNQETQYF. CDR3 sequence (DNA): TGCGCCAGCAGCCTACTGAACCAAGAGACCCAGTACTTC. This chain uses TRBV5-1 with TRBJ2-5; D not certain. The CDR3 has 13 residues. Germline assignment: CDR1 SGHRS and CDR2 YFSETQ. The ends were cut back, 4 bases at V and 0 bases at J, with 7 bases in the middle.

This chain links TRBV28 with TRBJ2-1; 9 positions match TRBD1. Trimming at V came to 8 bases and at J to 12 bases, leaving 8 bases not matched to a gene. Germline loops: CDR1 MDHEN, CDR2 SYDVKM. This CDR3 has 12 residues. As DNA, the CDR3 is TGTGCCAGCTGGGACAGGGATCTCTCGCAGTTCTTC. It translates to CASWDRDLSQFF.

This clone came up a few times. The gene calls are TRBV5-1 and TRBJ2-7; TRBD1 might be the D (7 bases). This CDR3 is built from 13 residues. V was cut by 5 bases and J by 0 bases, with 9 bases left in between. Germline lookup yields CDR1 SGHRS and CDR2 YFSETQ. CDR3 residues: CASREGASYEQYF. The CDR3 nucleotides are TGCGCCAGCAGGGAGGGGGCCTCCTACGAGCAGTACTTC.

The V call is TRBV5-1, the J call TRBJ2-1; weak D call: TRBD1 (5 bases). The germline V gene has CDR1 SGHRS and CDR2 YFSETQ. The CDR3 loop spans 14 amino acids. Trimming pared 0 bases from V and 2 bases from J, leaving 6 bases between. CDR3 in amino acids: CASSLEGAYNEQFF. The CDR3 coding sequence is TGCGCCAGCAGCTTGGAAGGGGCCTACAATGAGCAGTTCTTC.

As DNA, the CDR3 is TGTGCCAGCGCGATTGTTGATCAGCCCCAGCATTTT. Translated, it gives CASAIVDQPQHF. The gene calls are TRBV7-9 and TRBJ1-5; no clear D. The V end was cut by 8 bases, the J end by 5 bases, with 10 bases between. CDR1 SEHNR and CDR2 FQNEAQ come from the germline V gene (reference sequence). CDR3 size: 12 residues.